Many counts were recorded for the clone carrying this T cell receptor (beta chain). The antigen remains unidentified. As it was prepared, the TCRbeta library received unique molecular identifiers. TCRdb reprocessed the PCR reads via MiXCR and lists one record per CDR3 protein. The sample lists about 260,000 distinct CDR3 sequences, 11% seen once, with 20% to 30% in the top ten. These data originate in a study of T-cell reconstitution after alpha-beta-depleted transplantation in children. Study-wide findings and caveats: Fresh T-cell production supplied most of the T-cell counts and diversity seen one year after transplant. By about two months after transplant, alpha-beta T cells reportedly arose from several hundred graft clones that had expanded.

The CDR3 runs 13 residues. The V and J ends lost 1 base and 5 bases respectively, with 8 bases between them. CDR1 is SEHNR and CDR2 is FQNEAQ in the germline V gene (reference sequence). The chain recombines TRBV7-9 with TRBJ2-5; D unclear. This sample comprised peripheral blood, obtained 180 days after TCRalphabeta/CD19-depleted stem cell transplant. This clonotype originated in a male patient aged 2-10 years who had a stem cell transplant for chronic granulomatous disease, so the T cells may come from the graft donor. This chain's CDR3 is CASSLESSETQYF. CDR3 sequence (DNA): TGTGCCAGCAGCTTAGAAAGTAGCGAGACCCAGTACTTC.